A selection of T cell receptor beta chains follows, all from one sample in a study of cytomegalovirus exposure and HLA in healthy donors. Method: immunoSEQ multiplex PCR; TCRdb's copy keeps in-frame clones and lacks some. The profile shows 100,000 to 150,000 clones, around 72% of them singletons. The sample taken for sequencing was PBMCs. These TCRs come from a man aged 25 to 40 in good health and CMV-seronegative. CDR3s include the opening cysteine and the closing phenylalanine or tryptophan.

v_gene: TRBV28
j_gene: TRBJ2-7
CDR3aa: CASSLPSTGYEQYF

v_gene: TRBV29-1
j_gene: TRBJ1-2
CDR3aa: CSVGSMHGYTF

v_gene: TRBV5-6
j_gene: TRBJ2-3
CDR3aa: CASSLDSGLADTQYF

v_gene: TRBV10-3
j_gene: TRBJ2-7
CDR3aa: CAISGRAGWSYEQYF

v_gene: TRBV5-1
j_gene: TRBJ2-7
CDR3aa: CASSWGLAGGRSYEQYF

v_gene: TRBV10-3
j_gene: TRBJ2-2
CDR3aa: CAPRNTGELFF

v_gene: TRBV6-1
j_gene: TRBJ1-2
CDR3aa: CASHFRENYGYTF

v_gene: TRBV21-1
j_gene: TRBJ2-6
CDR3aa: CASSKGRQEPYSGANVLTF

v_gene: TRBV6-6
j_gene: TRBJ1-2
CDR3aa: CARSQGAAYGYTF

v_gene: TRBV4-1
j_gene: TRBJ2-4
CDR3aa: CASSQGAGTDIQYF

v_gene: TRBV20-1
j_gene: TRBJ2-3
CDR3aa: CSASTGTQYF

v_gene: TRBV28
j_gene: TRBJ1-6
CDR3aa: CASSFFQGFSDSPLHF

v_gene: TRBV30
j_gene: TRBJ1-2
CDR3aa: CAWGTGGSGYTF

v_gene: TRBV7-9
j_gene: TRBJ1-5
CDR3aa: CASSLQGNQPQHF

v_gene: TRBV7-9
j_gene: TRBJ1-5
CDR3aa: CSSSLSGQPQHF

v_gene: TRBV4-1
j_gene: TRBJ2-3
CDR3aa: CASSQERAGFSTDTQYF

v_gene: TRBV16
j_gene: TRBJ1-2
CDR3aa: CASSLRGDYGYTF

v_gene: TRBV15
j_gene: TRBJ1-2
CDR3aa: CATSRETQGALGYTF

v_gene: TRBV30
j_gene: TRBJ2-7
CDR3aa: CAWSTPGQGNPYEQYF

v_gene: TRBV28
j_gene: TRBJ1-2
CDR3aa: CASSLAGGLAGGYTF

v_gene: TRBV9
j_gene: TRBJ2-7
CDR3aa: CASSVGGTGYVEQYF

v_gene: TRBV6-4
j_gene: TRBJ2-3
CDR3aa: CASSPFIGGTQYF

v_gene: TRBV6-1
j_gene: TRBJ2-2
CDR3aa: CASRLNTGELFF

v_gene: TRBV19
j_gene: TRBJ1-1
CDR3aa: CASAPGVTEAFF

v_gene: TRBV7-8
j_gene: TRBJ1-1
CDR3aa: CASSLANGGAHTEAFF

v_gene: TRBV9
j_gene: TRBJ2-6
CDR3aa: CAGSAYGQVISGANVLTF

v_gene: TRBV19
j_gene: TRBJ1-1
CDR3aa: CASSIERVSEAFF

v_gene: TRBV23-1
j_gene: TRBJ1-2
CDR3aa: CASTPGTGYGYTF

v_gene: TRBV5-6
j_gene: TRBJ1-2
CDR3aa: CASSPEGDGYTF

v_gene: TRBV28
j_gene: TRBJ2-1
CDR3aa: CASSLVVGTANEQFF

v_gene: TRBV2
j_gene: TRBJ2-7
CDR3aa: CASSETQETYEQYF

v_gene: TRBV15
j_gene: TRBJ1-4
CDR3aa: CATSRDRAGGYEKLFF

v_gene: TRBV5-1
j_gene: TRBJ2-7
CDR3aa: CASSQGIGYEQYF

v_gene: TRBV2
j_gene: TRBJ2-3
CDR3aa: CASSELSGASTDTQYF

v_gene: TRBV18
j_gene: TRBJ1-1
CDR3aa: CASSPYGGTEAFF

v_gene: TRBV5-1
j_gene: TRBJ2-5
CDR3aa: CASSLALTLANQETQYF

v_gene: TRBV2
j_gene: TRBJ2-5
CDR3aa: CASSGTGTEETQYF

v_gene: TRBV28
j_gene: TRBJ2-7
CDR3aa: CASSSFGGSHYEQYF

v_gene: TRBV21-1
j_gene: TRBJ1-2
CDR3aa: CASSKYSASQNYGYTF

v_gene: TRBV4-2
j_gene: TRBJ1-5
CDR3aa: CASSQDSGRGRSSSNQPQHF

v_gene: TRBV6-1
j_gene: TRBJ1-3
CDR3aa: CASSEPGNSGNTIYF

v_gene: TRBV29-1
j_gene: TRBJ2-3
CDR3aa: CSVVLNSGGFVTDTQYF

v_gene: TRBV6-5
j_gene: TRBJ1-1
CDR3aa: CASSYSMDRGHTEAFF

v_gene: TRBV27
j_gene: TRBJ1-2
CDR3aa: CASSPGGTVYGYTF

v_gene: TRBV7-2
j_gene: TRBJ1-1
CDR3aa: CASSIQGAFTEAFF

v_gene: TRBV30
j_gene: TRBJ1-1
CDR3aa: CAWSNRGGTEAFF

v_gene: TRBV30
j_gene: TRBJ2-7
CDR3aa: CAWRPVSYEQYF

v_gene: TRBV7-3
j_gene: TRBJ2-3
CDR3aa: CASSRQGQGDTQYF

v_gene: TRBV7-2
j_gene: TRBJ2-3
CDR3aa: CASSSRLAGGPDTQYF

v_gene: TRBV4-3
j_gene: TRBJ2-1
CDR3aa: CASSQRYRGNEQFF

v_gene: TRBV25-1
j_gene: TRBJ1-1
CDR3aa: CASSVGTGSLEAFF

v_gene: TRBV14
j_gene: TRBJ1-1
CDR3aa: CASSHTGRAEAFF

v_gene: TRBV15
j_gene: TRBJ1-4
CDR3aa: CATEPGEKLFF

v_gene: TRBV7-6
j_gene: .
CDR3aa: CASSWETRDRAKNPYEQYF